The sequence of this T cell receptor beta chain was determined in a study of beta chain features in type 1 diabetes. This clone was counted a few times. What it binds is not known. Looked up from germline, CDR1 is SGHDN and CDR2 is FVKESK. There are 15 residues in the CDR3. The junction had 4 bases not matched to a gene; V was cut back by 4 bases and J by 0 bases. Study outcomes and limitations: In all four CD4+ subsets, TCRB CDR3 length was significantly, moderately reduced in type 1 diabetes. For patients, the naive, central memory and Treg TCRB repertoires appeared more alike than for healthy donors.

The study reverse transcribed the entire isolated RNA, so it sequenced expressed TCRB transcripts. Measured with immunoSEQ multiplex PCR; TCRdb has only the in-frame clones, and not every one. Here the sample spans about 190,000 clones, approximately 8% being singletons. The TCR sequence derives from a woman between 40 and 50 years old with type 1 diabetes. The V gene is TRBV14, the J gene TRBJ1-1; 8 bases are shared with TRBD1. What was sequenced was central memory CD4+ T cells from blood. In DNA form, the CDR3 reads TGTGCCAGCAGCCGGAGACAGGGGATGAACACTGAAGCTTTCTTT. Translated, it gives CASSRRQGMNTEAFF.